A selection of T cell receptor beta chains follows, all from one sample in a study of cytomegalovirus exposure and HLA in healthy donors. Sequenced by immunoSEQ multiplex PCR; TCRdb stores in-frame clones only, minus some. Of over 150,000 clones listed, over 70% are singletons. Specimen: PBMCs. The source of these receptors is a woman between 45 and 65 years old in good health and CMV-seropositive. CDR3s include the opening cysteine and the closing phenylalanine or tryptophan. D genes are given only for firm matches. Only part of the rows carry a size: once, few, many, or a class if the clone is expanded.

v_gene,d_gene,j_gene,abundance,CDR3nt,CDR3aa
TRBV4-2,TRBD1,TRBJ1-1,.,TGTGCCAGCAGCCAGGACAGGGATAGGAGCACTGAAGCTTTCTTT,CASSQDRDRSTEAFF
TRBV19,.,TRBJ1-5,.,TGTGCCAGTGACGGGACTAAAAGCAATCAGCCCCAGCATTTT,CASDGTKSNQPQHF
TRBV28,.,TRBJ2-7,.,TGTGCCAGCAGTCACCCAGGGAACGAGCAGTACTTC,CASSHPGNEQYF
TRBV7-8,TRBD2,TRBJ2-2,.,TGTGCCAGCAGCGGGAGCGGGGGGGCCATCGGGGAGCTGTTTTTT,CASSGSGGAIGELFF
TRBV30,TRBD2,TRBJ2-2,.,TGTGCCTGGAGTGTGGGGACTAGCGGCACCGGGGAGCTGTTTTTT,CAWSVGTSGTGELFF
TRBV29-1,TRBD1,TRBJ2-7,once,TGCAGCGTTGTACAGGGGCCCTACGAGCAGTACTTC,CSVVQGPYEQYF
TRBV30,.,TRBJ2-5,.,TGTGCCTGGACACGGGGAGAGACCCAGTACTTC,CAWTRGETQYF
TRBV9,.,TRBJ1-1,.,TGTGCCAGCAGCGTACACAGAAACACTGAAGCTTTCTTT,CASSVHRNTEAFF
TRBV6-1,TRBD1,TRBJ1-4,once,TGTGCCAGCAGCACCGGGACAGGGGAGTATGAAAAACTGTTTTTT,CASSTGTGEYEKLFF
TRBV18,TRBD1,TRBJ2-2,few,TGTGCCAGCTCACCAGAGCCAGGGGGTACCGGGGAGCTGTTTTTT,CASSPEPGGTGELFF
TRBV30,.,TRBJ2-7,.,TGTGCCTGGAGTGACATCTACGAGCAGTACTTC,CAWSDIYEQYF
TRBV7-9,.,TRBJ1-4,.,TGTGCCAGCAGCTTAATAGCCGACAGCGAATTGTTTTTT,CASSLIADSELFF
TRBV4-1,TRBD2,TRBJ2-3,once,TGCGCCAGCAGCCAAATTAGCGGGAGGGGCACAGATACGCAGTATTTT,CASSQISGRGTDTQYF
TRBV2,.,TRBJ2-5,.,TGTGCCACAGCGAAGGAGACCCAGTACTTC,CATAKETQYF
TRBV2,.,TRBJ2-7,few,TGTGCCAGCAGTGAACATCAAGGGGCATCGGTGCAGTACTTC,CASSEHQGASVQYF
TRBV19,TRBD1,TRBJ1-2,.,TGTGCCAGTAGTACGGACAGGAGCTATGGCTACACCTTC,CASSTDRSYGYTF
TRBV15,.,TRBJ2-1,.,TGTGCCACCAGCAGAGATCCCCTTGAGCAGTTCTTC,CATSRDPLEQFF
TRBV28,.,TRBJ1-1,.,TGTGCCAGCAGTTCCATGGGGAGCAAGAACACTGAAGCTTTCTTT,CASSSMGSKNTEAFF
TRBV6-5,.,TRBJ1-3,.,TGTGCCAGCTTTGGGGCCCCCTCTGGAAACACCATATATTTT,CASFGAPSGNTIYF
TRBV20-1,.,TRBJ1-1,.,TGCAGGAGGTCAGGGCCCACTGAAGCTTTCTTT,CRRSGPTEAFF
TRBV14,.,TRBJ2-7,once,TGTGCCAGCAGGCCCGCCGGAGCGGGCCACTACGAGCAGTACTTC,CASRPAGAGHYEQYF
TRBV28,.,TRBJ1-5,.,TGTGCCAGCAGTTTATTACGGGACACCCAGGGGCCCCAGCATTTT,CASSLLRDTQGPQHF
TRBV29-1,.,TRBJ2-7,.,TGCAGCGTTGAAGAGGGCGCCGAGCAGTACTTC,CSVEEGAEQYF
TRBV7-2,.,TRBJ1-2,.,TGTGCCAGCAGCTTAGAAGCAGGATTAAGTGGCTACACCTTC,CASSLEAGLSGYTF
TRBV4-1,.,TRBJ2-5,few,TGCGCCAGCAGCCACCTACTACGGTCTGGAGTCAGTGGGGAGACCCAGTACTTC,CASSHLLRSGVSGETQYF
TRBV5-1,.,TRBJ2-3,.,TGCGCCAGCACCGCGGGGCCTATCTGGGCCGGGGATACGCAGTATTTT,CASTAGPIWAGDTQYF
TRBV19,TRBD2,TRBJ2-1,.,TGTGCCAGTAGTCTCATGACTAGCGGGAGAAACAATGAGCAGTTCTTC,CASSLMTSGRNNEQFF
TRBV7-2,TRBD1,TRBJ1-4,once,TGTGCCAGCAGTCTCCGGGGGACAGGGGAAGAAAAACTGTTTTTT,CASSLRGTGEEKLFF
TRBV7-9,.,TRBJ2-3,.,TGTGCCAGCAGCTTAAGAGCTAGCACAGATACGCAGTATTTT,CASSLRASTDTQYF
TRBV4-3,TRBD2,TRBJ2-2,.,TGCGCCAGCAGCCATGTGGGACTAACCAACCAAGGGGAGCTGTTTTTT,CASSHVGLTNQGELFF
TRBV7-2,TRBD1,TRBJ2-6,.,TGTGCCAGCAGCATCGGACAGGGTCCCGGGGCCAACGTCCTGACTTTC,CASSIGQGPGANVLTF
TRBV11-2,.,TRBJ2-1,.,TGTGCCAGCAGCTTTGGGCGGGGCCTCAACAATGAGCAGTTCTTC,CASSFGRGLNNEQFF
TRBV5-1,.,TRBJ2-6,.,TGCGCCAGCAGCTCCCGCGGGACTGGGGCCAACGGCCTGACTTTC,CASSSRGTGANGLTF
TRBV4-3,.,TRBJ2-1,.,TGCGCCAGCAGCCAAGCTGGAGCGGGCCCCCCCAATGAGCAGTTCTTC,CASSQAGAGPPNEQFF
TRBV2,TRBD2,TRBJ2-3,few,TGTGCCAGCAGTCGGAGCGGGGGAGATACGCAGTATTTT,CASSRSGGDTQYF
TRBV5-4,TRBD1,TRBJ2-5,.,TGTGCCAGCAGCTGGGGTGGGGACAGGGGTAGCCAAGAGACCCAGTACTTC,CASSWGGDRGSQETQYF
TRBV7-6,.,TRBJ1-1,once,TGTGCCAGCAGCCGAACCAGTGAAACGAACACTGAAGCTTTCTTT,CASSRTSETNTEAFF
TRBV19,.,TRBJ2-1,few,TGTGCCAGTAGTATAGCGGTGGGGGCCCCCCACAATGAGCAGTTCTTC,CASSIAVGAPHNEQFF
TRBV7-8,.,TRBJ1-1,.,TGTGCCAGCAGCGGAGACACCGGAGGGGACACTGAAGCTTTCTTT,CASSGDTGGDTEAFF
TRBV19,.,TRBJ2-7,.,TGTGCCAGTAGTGCCGGACACCGTAGCTCCTACGAGCAGTACTTC,CASSAGHRSSYEQYF
TRBV28,TRBD2,TRBJ2-3,.,TGTGCCAGCAGTTTCGGTAGCGGGTTTAGCACAGATACGCAGTATTTT,CASSFGSGFSTDTQYF
TRBV19,.,TRBJ2-2,.,TGTGCCAGTTGGGCGGGGCGACTCCTTCATTCGAACACCGGGGAGCTGTTTTTT,CASWAGRLLHSNTGELFF
TRBV7-6,TRBD2,TRBJ2-3,.,TGTGCCAACAGCTCCCCGGGTGGCGGGGGGACTAGCACAGATACGCAGTATTTT,CANSSPGGGGTSTDTQYF
TRBV19,.,TRBJ1-2,.,TGTGCCAGTAGTATAGCAGCAGGCCCGTATGGCTACACCTTC,CASSIAAGPYGYTF
TRBV4-2,.,TRBJ1-5,.,TGTGCCAGCAGCCAAGTTCACGGACAGACCAATCAGCCCCAGCATTTT,CASSQVHGQTNQPQHF
TRBV9,TRBD1,TRBJ1-4,.,TGTGCCAGCAGCCAGGGGGCTCGGGGAGAAAAACTGTTTTTT,CASSQGARGEKLFF
TRBV27,.,TRBJ2-1,.,TGTGCCAGCAGTTTATCCCACAACAATGAGCAGTTCTTC,CASSLSHNNEQFF
TRBV19,.,TRBJ2-6,.,TGTGCCAGTAGTATCACGAGATCTGGGGCCAACGTCCTGACTTTC,CASSITRSGANVLTF
TRBV5-6,TRBD2,TRBJ2-3,few,TGTGCCAGCAGCTTGTTGACTAGCGGGAGTACAGATACGCAGTATTTT,CASSLLTSGSTDTQYF
TRBV9,TRBD2,TRBJ2-1,once,TGTGCCAGCAGCGTAGGATCCCTCGGCGGGAGGGCCCGGGAGCAGTTCTTC,CASSVGSLGGRAREQFF
TRBV28,TRBD1,TRBJ1-5,.,TGTGCCAGCAGTCTCCGGACAGGGGCCTTCAATCAGCCCCAGCATTTT,CASSLRTGAFNQPQHF
TRBV28,TRBD1,TRBJ1-4,.,TGTGCCAGCAGTATGATCAGGGGGCTTACTAATGAAAAACTGTTTTTT,CASSMIRGLTNEKLFF
TRBV5-1,.,TRBJ1-4,once,TGCGCCAGCAGCAGATTTCAGGGTAATGAAAAACTGTTTTTT,CASSRFQGNEKLFF
TRBV10-1,TRBD1,TRBJ1-1,.,TGCGCCAGCAGTAGGAGGGGGCCCACTGAAGCTTTCTTT,CASSRRGPTEAFF